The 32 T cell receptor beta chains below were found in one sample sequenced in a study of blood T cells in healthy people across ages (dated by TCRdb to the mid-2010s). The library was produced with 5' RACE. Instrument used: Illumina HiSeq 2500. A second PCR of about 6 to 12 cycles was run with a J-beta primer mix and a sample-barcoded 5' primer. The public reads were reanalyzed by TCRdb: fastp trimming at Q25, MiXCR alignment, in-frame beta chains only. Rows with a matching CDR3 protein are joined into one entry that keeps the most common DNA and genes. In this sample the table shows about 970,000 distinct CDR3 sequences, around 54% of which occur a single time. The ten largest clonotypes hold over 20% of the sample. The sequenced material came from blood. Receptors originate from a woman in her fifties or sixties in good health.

CDR3 residues: CASSLAPDLFYGYTF. CDR3 nucleotide sequence: TGCGCCAGCAGCTTGGCCCCGGACCTTTTCTATGGCTACACCTTC. V is TRBV5-1 and J is TRBJ1-2; D is unclear. Germline assignment: CDR1 SGHRS and CDR2 YFSETQ. CDR3 size: 15 residues. V lost 0 bases, J lost 4 bases, and 13 bases lay in between.

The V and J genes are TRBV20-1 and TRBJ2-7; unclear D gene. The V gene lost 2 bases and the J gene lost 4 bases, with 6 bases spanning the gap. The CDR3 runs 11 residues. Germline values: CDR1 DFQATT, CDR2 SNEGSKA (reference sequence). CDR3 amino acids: CSARLTYEQYF. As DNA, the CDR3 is TGCAGTGCTAGACTAACTTACGAGCAGTACTTC.

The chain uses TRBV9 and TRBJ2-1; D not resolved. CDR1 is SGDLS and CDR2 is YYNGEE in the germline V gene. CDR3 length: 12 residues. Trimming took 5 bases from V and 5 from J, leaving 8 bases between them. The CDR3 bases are TGTGCCAGCAGTGAGGTGGACAATGAGCAGTTCTTC. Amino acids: CASSEVDNEQFF.

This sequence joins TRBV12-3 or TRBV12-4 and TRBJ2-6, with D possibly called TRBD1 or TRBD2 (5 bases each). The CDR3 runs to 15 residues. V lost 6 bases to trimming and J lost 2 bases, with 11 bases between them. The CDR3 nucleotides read TGTGCCAGCAGCCACGGGGCAACTGGGGCCAACGTCCTGACTTTC. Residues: CASSHGATGANVLTF.

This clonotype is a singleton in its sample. CDR3 amino acids: CASSPGGGVFTDTQYF. CDR3 nucleotide sequence: TGTGCCAGCAGTCCCGGTGGGGGAGTTTTTACAGATACGCAGTATTTT. The V gene is TRBV27, the J gene TRBJ2-3, with D perhaps matching TRBD1 or TRBD2 (5 bases each). The germline CDR1 and CDR2 sequences are MNHEY and SMNVEV (reference sequence). V was cut by 5 bases and J by 3 bases, with 18 bases left in between. CDR3 length: 16 amino acids.

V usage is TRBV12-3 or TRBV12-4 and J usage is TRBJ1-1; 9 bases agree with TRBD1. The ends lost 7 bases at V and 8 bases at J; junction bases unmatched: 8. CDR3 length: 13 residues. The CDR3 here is CASILQGAREAFF. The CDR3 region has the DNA TGTGCCAGCATTCTACAGGGGGCGCGGGAAGCTTTCTTT.

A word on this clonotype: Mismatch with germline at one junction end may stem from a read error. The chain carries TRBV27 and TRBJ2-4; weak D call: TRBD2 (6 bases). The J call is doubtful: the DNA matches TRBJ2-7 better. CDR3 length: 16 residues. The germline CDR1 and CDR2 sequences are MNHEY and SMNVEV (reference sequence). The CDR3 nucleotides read TGCGTCAGCAGTTTCGCGCCCACTAGCAGGCGGGACGAGCAGTACTTC. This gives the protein CVSSFAPTSRRDEQYF.

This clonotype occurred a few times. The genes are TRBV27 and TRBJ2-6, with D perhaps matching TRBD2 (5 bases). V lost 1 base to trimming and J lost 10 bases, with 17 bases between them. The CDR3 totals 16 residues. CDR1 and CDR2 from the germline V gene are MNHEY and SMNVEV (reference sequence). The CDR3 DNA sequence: TGTGCCAGCAGTTTATTCCAACGGGGAATCTCTAACGTCCTGACTTTC. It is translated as CASSLFQRGISNVLTF.

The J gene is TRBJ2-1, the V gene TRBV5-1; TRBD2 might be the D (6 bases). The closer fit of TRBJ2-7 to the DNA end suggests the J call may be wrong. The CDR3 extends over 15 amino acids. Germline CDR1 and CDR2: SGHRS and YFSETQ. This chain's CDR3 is CASSLRPSAENEQYF. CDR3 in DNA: TGCGCCAGCAGCTTGCGGCCTAGCGCAGAAAATGAGCAGTACTTC.

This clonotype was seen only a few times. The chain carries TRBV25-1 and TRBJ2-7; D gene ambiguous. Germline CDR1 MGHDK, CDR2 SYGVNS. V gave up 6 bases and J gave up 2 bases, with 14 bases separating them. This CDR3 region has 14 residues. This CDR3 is CASSPPAVPYEQYF. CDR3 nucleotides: TGTGCCAGCAGCCCCCCGGCGGTGCCCTACGAGCAGTACTTC.

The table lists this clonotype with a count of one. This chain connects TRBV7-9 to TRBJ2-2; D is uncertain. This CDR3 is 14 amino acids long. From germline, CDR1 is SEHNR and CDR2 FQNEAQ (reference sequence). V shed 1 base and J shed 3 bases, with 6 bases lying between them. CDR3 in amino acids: CASSLETDTGELFF. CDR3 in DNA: TGTGCCAGCAGCTTAGAAACGGACACCGGGGAGCTGTTTTTT.

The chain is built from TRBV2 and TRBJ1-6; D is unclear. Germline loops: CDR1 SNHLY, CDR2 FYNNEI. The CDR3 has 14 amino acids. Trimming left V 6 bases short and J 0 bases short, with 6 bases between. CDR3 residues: CASSGDSYNSPLHF. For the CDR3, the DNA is TGTGCCAGCAGCGGCGACTCCTATAATTCACCCCTCCACTTT.

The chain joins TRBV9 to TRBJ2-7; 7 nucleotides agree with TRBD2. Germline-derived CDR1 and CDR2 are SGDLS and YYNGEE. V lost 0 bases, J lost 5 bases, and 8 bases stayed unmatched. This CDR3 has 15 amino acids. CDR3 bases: TGTGCCAGCAGCGTAGTAAATGGCGGGAGAAACGAGCAGTACTTC. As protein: CASSVVNGGRNEQYF.

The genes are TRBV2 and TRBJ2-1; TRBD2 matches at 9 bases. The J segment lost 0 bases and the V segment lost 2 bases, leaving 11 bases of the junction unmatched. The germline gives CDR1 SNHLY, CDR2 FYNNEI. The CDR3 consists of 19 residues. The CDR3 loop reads CASSELGLAVYSSYNEQFF. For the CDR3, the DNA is TGTGCCAGCAGTGAATTGGGACTAGCAGTTTATAGCTCCTACAATGAGCAGTTCTTC.

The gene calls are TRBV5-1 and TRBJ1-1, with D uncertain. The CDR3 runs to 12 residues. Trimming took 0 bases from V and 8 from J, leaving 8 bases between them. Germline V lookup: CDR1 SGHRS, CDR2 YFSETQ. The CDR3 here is CASSLDWQEAFF. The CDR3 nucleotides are TGCGCCAGCAGCTTGGATTGGCAGGAAGCTTTCTTT.

The CDR3 DNA reads as TGCAGCGTTGGGCGACTAGCGGGAGGTGAGCAGTTCTTC. Its protein product is CSVGRLAGGEQFF. V gene TRBV29-1 combines with J gene TRBJ2-1; 13 bases fit TRBD2. This CDR3 is 13 amino acids long. After removal of 4 bases from V and 9 bases from J, the junction contained 3 bases not matched to a gene. Germline V lookup: CDR1 SQVTM, CDR2 ANQGSEA.

The CDR3 DNA is TGTGCCAGCAGTACTCTTAGCACAGATACGCAGTATTTT. Its protein product is CASSTLSTDTQYF. The genes are TRBV12-3 or TRBV12-4 and TRBJ2-3; D remains unclear. Trimming pared 5 bases from V and 0 bases from J, leaving 6 bases between. There are 13 residues in the CDR3.

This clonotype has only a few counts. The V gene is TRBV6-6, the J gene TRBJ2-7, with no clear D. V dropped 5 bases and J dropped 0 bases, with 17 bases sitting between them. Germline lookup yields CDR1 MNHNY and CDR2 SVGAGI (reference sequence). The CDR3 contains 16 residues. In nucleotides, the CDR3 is TGTGCCAGCAGTACCCCCTGGTTTAGGACCTCCTACGAGCAGTACTTC. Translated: CASSTPWFRTSYEQYF.

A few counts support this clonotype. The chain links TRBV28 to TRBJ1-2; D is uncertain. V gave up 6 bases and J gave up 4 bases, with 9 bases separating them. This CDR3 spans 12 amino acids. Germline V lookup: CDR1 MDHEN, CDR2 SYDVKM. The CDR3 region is CASSSNLYGYTF. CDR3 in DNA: TGTGCCAGCAGCTCTAACCTCTATGGCTACACCTTC.

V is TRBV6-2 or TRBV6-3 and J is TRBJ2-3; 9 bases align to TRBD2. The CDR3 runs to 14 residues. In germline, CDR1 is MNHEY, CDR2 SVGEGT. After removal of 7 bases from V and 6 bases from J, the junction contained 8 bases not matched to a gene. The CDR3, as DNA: TGTGCCAGCACCTTAGCGGGAGTGGGGGATACGCAGTATTTT. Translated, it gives CASTLAGVGDTQYF.

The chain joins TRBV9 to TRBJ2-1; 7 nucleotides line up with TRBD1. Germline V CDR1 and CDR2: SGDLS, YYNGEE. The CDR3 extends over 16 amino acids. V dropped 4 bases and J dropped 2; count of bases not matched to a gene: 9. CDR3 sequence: CASSILGTAAYNEQFF. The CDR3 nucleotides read TGTGCCAGCAGCATTCTTGGGACAGCGGCCTACAATGAGCAGTTCTTC.

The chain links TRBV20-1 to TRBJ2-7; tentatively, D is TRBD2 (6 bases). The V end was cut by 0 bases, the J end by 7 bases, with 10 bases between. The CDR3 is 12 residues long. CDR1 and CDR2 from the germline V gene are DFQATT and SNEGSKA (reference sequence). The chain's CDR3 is CSARDLAGEQYF. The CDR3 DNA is TGCAGTGCTAGAGATCTGGCGGGGGAGCAGTACTTC.

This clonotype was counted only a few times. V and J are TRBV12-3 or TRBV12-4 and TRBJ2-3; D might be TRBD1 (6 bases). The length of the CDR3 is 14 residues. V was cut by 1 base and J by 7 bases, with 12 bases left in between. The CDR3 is CASSLETGVHTQYF. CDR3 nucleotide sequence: TGTGCCAGCAGTTTAGAGACAGGAGTGCATACGCAGTATTTT.

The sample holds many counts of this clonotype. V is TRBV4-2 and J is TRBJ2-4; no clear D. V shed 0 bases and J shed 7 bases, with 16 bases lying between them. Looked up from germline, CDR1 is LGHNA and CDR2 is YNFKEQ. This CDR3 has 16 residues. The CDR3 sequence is CASSQENSELSNIQYF. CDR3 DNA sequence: TGTGCCAGCAGCCAAGAGAACTCCGAGTTATCGAACATTCAGTACTTC.

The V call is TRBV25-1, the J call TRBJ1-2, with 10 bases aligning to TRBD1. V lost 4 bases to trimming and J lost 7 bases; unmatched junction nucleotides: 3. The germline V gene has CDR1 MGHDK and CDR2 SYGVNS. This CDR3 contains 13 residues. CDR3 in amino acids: CASSGTGGGGYTF. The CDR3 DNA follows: TGTGCCAGCAGTGGGACAGGGGGAGGTGGCTACACCTTC.

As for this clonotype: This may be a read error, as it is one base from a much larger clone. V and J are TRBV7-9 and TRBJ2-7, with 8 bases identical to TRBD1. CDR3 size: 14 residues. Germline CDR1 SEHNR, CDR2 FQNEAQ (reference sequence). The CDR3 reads CASSTLGTGDERYF. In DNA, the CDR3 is TGTGCCAGCAGCACACTGGGGACAGGAGACGAGCGGTACTTC.

The DNA for the CDR3 is TGTGCCGTGGCAGGGCGGCCTTCTTATGGCTACACCTTC. Translated: CAVAGRPSYGYTF. The rearrangement joins TRBV28 to TRBJ1-2; a weak D match, TRBD1 (5 bases). This CDR3 is 13 amino acids long. Germline-derived CDR1 and CDR2 are MDHEN and SYDVKM. The germline V and J ends were trimmed by 11 bases and 5 bases, with 18 bases remaining between them.

This CDR3 is CASRLGLYNEQFF. DNA of the CDR3: TGTGCCAGCAGGCTAGGACTTTACAATGAGCAGTTCTTC. The chain joins TRBV12-3 or TRBV12-4 to TRBJ2-1; possible D gene TRBD2, 5 bases. V was pared by 6 bases and J by 4 bases, with 10 bases between. The CDR3 loop spans 13 amino acids.

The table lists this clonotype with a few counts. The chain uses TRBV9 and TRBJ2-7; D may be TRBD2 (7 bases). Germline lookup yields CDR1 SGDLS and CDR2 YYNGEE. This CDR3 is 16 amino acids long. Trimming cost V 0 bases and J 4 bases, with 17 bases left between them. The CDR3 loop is CASSVDGGTLPYEQYF. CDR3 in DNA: TGTGCCAGCAGCGTAGACGGGGGGACACTACCATACGAGCAGTACTTC.

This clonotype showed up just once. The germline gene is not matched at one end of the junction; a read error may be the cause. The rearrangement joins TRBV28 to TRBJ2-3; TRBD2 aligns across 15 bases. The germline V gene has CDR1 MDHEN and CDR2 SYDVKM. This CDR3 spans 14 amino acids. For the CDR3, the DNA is TGTACCAGCACCACCGGGACTAGCGGGAGGTCGGAGTATTTT. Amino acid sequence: CTSTTGTSGRSEYF.

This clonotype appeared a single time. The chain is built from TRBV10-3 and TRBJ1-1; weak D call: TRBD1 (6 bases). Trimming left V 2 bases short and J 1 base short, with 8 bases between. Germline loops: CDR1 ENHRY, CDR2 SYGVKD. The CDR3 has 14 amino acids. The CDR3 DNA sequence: TGTGCCATCAGTGAGCCAGGGGCGAACACTGAAGCTTTCTTT. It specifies CAISEPGANTEAFF.

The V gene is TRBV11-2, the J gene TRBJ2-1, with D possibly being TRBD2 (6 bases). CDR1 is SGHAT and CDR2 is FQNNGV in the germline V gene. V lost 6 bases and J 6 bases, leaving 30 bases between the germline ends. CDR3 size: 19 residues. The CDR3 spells CASRPGGSGIDIRLNEQFF. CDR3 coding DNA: TGTGCCAGCAGGCCCGGGGGTTCAGGTATCGACATCCGCCTCAATGAGCAGTTCTTC.